Sequencing of this TCR beta chain was carried out in a study of resident and recirculating memory T cells in vitiligo. Background on the study: Shave-biopsy epidermis from lesional and nonlesional skin was sequenced alongside PBMCs. No cells were sorted; samples were homogenized just before genomic DNA extraction.

Generated by immunoSEQ multiplex PCR, the TCRdb table keeps only in-frame clones and is missing some. The profile shows about 42,000 clones, around 90% of them singletons. The germline V gene encodes CDR1 MNHEY and CDR2 SVGAGI. The length of the CDR3 is 14 residues. The junction had 7 bases not matched to a gene; V was cut back by 5 bases and J by 4 bases. Patients had received no treatment within the previous three months. This sequence was found in a male donor with vitiligo. The chain is built from TRBV6-5 and TRBJ1-2; 7 bases map to TRBD1. Sequenced: blood. This chain's CDR3 is CASSVDRAPYGYTF. The DNA for the CDR3 is TGTGCCAGCAGTGTTGACAGGGCCCCCTATGGCTACACCTTC.